This TCR beta chain was sequenced in a study of beta chain features in type 1 diabetes. Study information: No patient-donor differences in age, gender, total cells or subset yield.

This clone was recorded a few times. Its antigen remains unknown. The sample holds other DNA sequences that translate to the same CDR3. Investigators reverse transcribed all isolated RNA, so they sequenced expressed TCRB transcripts. Method: immunoSEQ multiplex PCR; TCRdb's copy keeps in-frame clones and lacks some. The sample lists hundreds of thousands of clones, 10% to 15% seen once, with under 0.02% in the top ten. Regarding the study as a whole: For patients and controls alike, PCR might favor shorter templates to the same degree. Type 1 diabetes patients had moderately but significantly shorter TCRB CDR3s in all four CD4+ subsets.

Sorting that relied on CD45RO/CCR7/CD25/CD127/CD95/CD27 yielded CD4+ naive, central memory, regulatory and stem cell-like memory cells. This CDR3 is built from 13 residues. Looked up from germline, CDR1 is SEHNR and CDR2 is FQNEAQ (reference sequence). Trimming took 1 base from V and 5 from J, leaving 8 bases between them. The sample was naive CD4+ T cells from blood. This sequence was found in a man between 18 and 35 years old in good health. The rearrangement links TRBV7-9 to TRBJ1-1; D is possibly TRBD1 (6 bases). CDR3 protein: CASSLEGGTEAFF. As DNA, the CDR3 is TGTGCCAGCAGCTTAGAAGGGGGTACTGAAGCTTTCTTT.